This T cell receptor beta chain was documented in a study of blood T cell repertoires in COVID-19. Study in general: The samples span acute and convalescent COVID-19 from the United States, Italy and Spain. Sample material is recorded as cDNA or gDNA derived from T cells, B-cell-depleted T cells, or PBMCs.

Original processing notes: By means of reference gene primer amplification, nucleated cell counts were estimated. Sequencing used immunoSEQ multiplex PCR; TCRdb keeps in-frame clones, though not all of them. The V and J calls and clone size were taken over from that table, and D and trimming were inferred from the DNA. This sample has about 150,000 clones, with 85% to 90% found just once. There are a few counts of this clone. The CDR3 contains 14 residues. V was shortened by 6 bases and J by 0 bases, with 8 bases between the two germline ends. CDR1 is SGHTA and CDR2 is FQGNSA in the germline V gene. This TCR was sampled from a man aged 50 or older with active COVID-19. The source material was peripheral blood. This sequence joins TRBV7-2 and TRBJ2-2; a weak D match, TRBD2 (5 bases). CDR3 sequence (DNA): TGTGCCAGCAGGAGACTATCGAACACCGGGGAGCTGTTTTTT. As protein: CASRRLSNTGELFF. Full variable domain (rest looked up from reference TRBV7-2 and TRBJ2-2): GAGVSQSPSNKVTEKGKDVELRCDPISGHTALYWYRQSLGQGLEFLIYFQGNSAPDKSGLPSDRFSAERTGGSVSTLTIQRTQQEDSAVYLCASRRLSNTGELFFGEGSRLTVL.